The 20 T cell receptor beta chains below all came from one sample that was sequenced in a study of control samples from healthy donors and cancer patients. The method was immunoSEQ multiplex PCR; TCRdb's version includes in-frame clones alone and lacks a portion of them. The table has 100,000 to 150,000 clones, 80% to 95% seen once. Sample: blood. The receptors shown here come from a man between 35 and 55 years old in good health.

This sequence joins TRBV9 and TRBJ2-7; D ambiguous. V gave up 0 bases and J gave up 4 bases, with 2 bases separating them. From germline, CDR1 is SGDLS and CDR2 YYNGEE. The CDR3 has 11 residues. The DNA for the CDR3 is TGTGCCAGCAGCGTAGGTTACGAGCAGTACTTC. It yields the protein CASSVGYEQYF.

V usage is TRBV5-8 and J usage is TRBJ1-2, with D possibly being TRBD1 (5 bases). CDR1 and CDR2 (germline): SGHTS, YDEGEE. The CDR3 has 17 residues. V was pared by 3 bases and J by 2 bases, with 20 bases between. Written as DNA, the CDR3 is TGTGCCAGCAGCTCGGACAAAAGGGCGTTCCGAAACTATGGCTACACCTTC. Amino acids: CASSSDKRAFRNYGYTF.

The J gene is TRBJ1-2, the V gene TRBV2; no firm D call. With 2 bases removed from V and 12 bases from J, the gap between germline ends came to 10 bases. The CDR3 covers 11 residues. In germline, CDR1 is SNHLY, CDR2 FYNNEI. The CDR3 DNA follows: TGTGCCAGCAGTGAACCTAGCGGCCACACCTTC. Protein: CASSEPSGHTF.

This chain joins TRBV19 and TRBJ2-3; possible D gene TRBD2, 7 bases. There are 17 residues in the CDR3. Trimming removed 4 bases from V and 6 bases from J, with 23 bases in between. Germline CDR1 LNHDA, CDR2 SQIVND (reference sequence). CDR3 in amino acids: CASSSLGGPVGLDTQYF. CDR3 in DNA: TGTGCCAGTAGTAGCCTCGGGGGGCCGGTAGGATTGGATACGCAGTATTTT.

The chain employs TRBV11-2 and TRBJ1-1, with no clear D. Trimming pared 5 bases from V and 1 base from J, leaving 11 bases between. Germline-derived CDR1 and CDR2 are SGHAT and FQNNGV. The CDR3 spans 14 residues. The chain's CDR3 is CASSPPTSNTEAFF. Here the CDR3 DNA reads TGTGCCAGCAGCCCTCCCACATCGAACACTGAAGCTTTCTTT.

The rearrangement uses TRBV7-3 and TRBJ1-2; 9 positions agree with TRBD1. The length of the CDR3 is 13 residues. The junction had 4 bases not matched to a gene; V was cut back by 4 bases and J by 7 bases. Germline loops: CDR1 SGHTA, CDR2 FQGTGA. The CDR3 reads CASSSTGGGGYTF. The CDR3 DNA reads as TGTGCCAGCAGCTCCACAGGGGGCGGTGGCTACACCTTC.

The chain links TRBV27 to TRBJ1-3; D unresolved. This CDR3 has 12 amino acids. CDR1 is MNHEY, CDR2 SMNVEV, per germline (reference sequence). The V end lost 3 bases, the J end lost 0 bases, and 0 bases lay between the germline ends. The DNA for the CDR3 is TGTGCCAGCAGTTTCTCTGGAAACACCATATATTTT. It specifies CASSFSGNTIYF.

The chain is built from TRBV12-3 or TRBV12-4 and TRBJ2-5; no definite D call. V was trimmed by 2 bases and J by 7 bases, leaving 5 bases between them. The CDR3 extends over 11 amino acids. Here the CDR3 reads CASSLIGTQYF. CDR3 in DNA: TGTGCCAGCAGTTTAATAGGGACCCAGTACTTC.

This clone was counted only a few times. This chain links TRBV7-6 with TRBJ2-2, with D perhaps TRBD1 or TRBD2 (5 bases each). Trimming took 1 base from V and 6 from J, leaving 12 bases between them. The length of the CDR3 is 15 residues. Germline V gives CDR1 SGHVS, CDR2 FNYEAQ. The CDR3: CASSLGSGGPGELFF. In nucleotides, the CDR3 is TGTGCCAGCAGCTTAGGTTCTGGGGGACCCGGGGAGCTGTTTTTT.

The rearrangement uses TRBV3-1 (or the pseudogene TRBV3-2) and TRBJ2-2, with D perhaps TRBD2 (6 bases). Trimming left V 3 bases short and J 3 bases short, with 14 bases between. The CDR3 contains 16 residues. From germline, CDR1 is LGHDT and CDR2 YNNKEL (reference sequence). This CDR3 reads CASSQRGTGYTGELFF. The CDR3 DNA reads as TGTGCCAGCAGCCAGCGGGGCACGGGTTACACCGGGGAGCTGTTTTTT.

The chain has TRBV5-1 and TRBJ1-3; 8 bases fit TRBD1. The CDR3 covers 15 residues. Germline V lookup: CDR1 SGHRS, CDR2 YFSETQ. Trimming removed 5 bases from V and 0 bases from J; junction bases left unmatched: 4. CDR3 sequence (DNA): TGCGCCAGCAGACGAACAGGGGGCTCTGGAAACACCATATATTTT. Its protein is CASRRTGGSGNTIYF. Drawing the rest from reference TRBV5-1 and TRBJ1-3, the complete variable domain is KAGVTQTPRYLIKTRGQQVTLSCSPISGHRSVSWYQQTPGQGLQFLFEYFSETQRNKGNFPGRFSGRQFSNSRSEMNVSTLELGDSALYLCASRRTGGSGNTIYFGEGSWLTVV.

The V gene is TRBV9, the J gene TRBJ2-7, with D possibly matching TRBD2 (5 bases). Germline CDR1 and CDR2: SGDLS and YYNGEE. Trimming cost V 3 bases and J 2 bases, with 9 bases left between them. CDR3 length: 13 amino acids. In DNA form, the CDR3 reads TGTGCCAGCAGCGCAACCGGGACCTACGAGCAGTACTTC. Protein sequence: CASSATGTYEQYF.

This rearrangement joins TRBV27 to TRBJ2-3; possible D gene TRBD1, 5 bases. Germline CDR1 is MNHEY and CDR2 is SMNVEV (reference sequence). This CDR3 spans 12 amino acids. The germline V and J ends were trimmed by 4 bases and 5 bases, with 7 bases remaining between them. The CDR3 is CASSWQGDTQYF. The CDR3 region has the DNA TGTGCCAGCAGTTGGCAGGGAGATACGCAGTATTTT.

This chain joins TRBV19 and TRBJ1-2; tentatively, D is TRBD1 (6 bases). The germline V and J ends were trimmed by 9 bases and 4 bases, with 15 bases remaining between them. Germline assignment: CDR1 LNHDA and CDR2 SQIVND (reference sequence). CDR3 length: 13 residues. DNA of the CDR3: TGTGCCAGCAGGACAGTGGGGCCCTATGGCTACACCTTC. Translation: CASRTVGPYGYTF.

V usage is TRBV5-1 and J usage is TRBJ2-5, with 9 bases that match TRBD2. V was pared by 1 base and J by 1 base, with 5 bases of the junction left unmatched. Germline lookup yields CDR1 SGHRS and CDR2 YFSETQ. The CDR3 has 16 residues. The CDR3 protein is CASSLRGGGGQETQYF. For the CDR3, the DNA is TGCGCCAGCAGCTTGAGGGGCGGGGGGGGCCAAGAGACCCAGTACTTC.

This sequence joins TRBV5-1 and TRBJ2-2, with a tentative D call TRBD2 (5 bases). The CDR3 is 14 residues long. V was shortened by 0 bases and J by 3 bases, with 6 bases between the two germline ends. The germline V gene encodes CDR1 SGHRS and CDR2 YFSETQ. The CDR3 loop reads CASSLGGHTGELFF. Here the CDR3 DNA reads TGCGCCAGCAGCTTGGGAGGGCACACCGGGGAGCTGTTTTTT.

This clone was seen a handful of times. The rearrangement uses TRBV18 and TRBJ2-5; 7 positions match TRBD1. The CDR3 runs to 14 residues. The germline CDR1 and CDR2 sequences are KGHSH and LQKENI. The junction had 6 bases not matched to a gene; V was cut back by 3 bases and J by 5 bases. The CDR3 region has the DNA TGTGCCAGCTCACCCCAGACAGGGTTGGAGACCCAGTACTTC. Translated, it gives CASSPQTGLETQYF.

This chain joins TRBV14 and TRBJ2-5; D unresolved. The V gene's germline CDR1 is SGHDN and CDR2 FVKESK. V gave up 6 bases and J gave up 3 bases, with 8 bases separating them. The CDR3 is 12 residues long. The CDR3 loop is CASSPLKETQYF. The CDR3, as DNA: TGTGCCAGCAGTCCACTCAAAGAGACCCAGTACTTC.

V gene TRBV3-1 (or the pseudogene TRBV3-2) combines with J gene TRBJ2-2; 7 bases match TRBD2. Looked up from germline, CDR1 is LGHDT and CDR2 is YNNKEL (reference sequence). The CDR3 is 14 residues long. Trimming cost V 4 bases and J 5 bases; bases outside gene matches: 4. CDR3 amino acids: CASSRGGGTGELFF. CDR3 DNA sequence: TGTGCCAGCAGCCGGGGGGGAGGGACCGGGGAGCTGTTTTTT.

V usage is TRBV6-6 and J usage is TRBJ1-5; D unclear. The V and J ends lost 3 bases and 5 bases respectively, with 8 bases between them. The germline V gene encodes CDR1 MNHNY and CDR2 SVGAGI (reference sequence). CDR3 size: 13 residues. This CDR3 reads CASSYSEDQPQHF. DNA of the CDR3: TGTGCCAGCAGTTATTCTGAGGATCAGCCCCAGCATTTT.